This entry features one T cell receptor (beta chain) sequence. Its specificity is unknown. The data were taken from a study of cytomegalovirus exposure and HLA in healthy donors. V shed 0 bases and J shed 7 bases, with 16 bases lying between them. The germline V gene has CDR1 SGDLS and CDR2 YYNGEE. CDR3 length: 16 amino acids. Libraries were prepared by immunoSEQ multiplex PCR; TCRdb keeps only in-frame clonotypes and omits some of them. The repertoire includes 300,000 or so clones, nearly 90% of them detected once, and over 0.9% sits in the top ten. General study points: A later analysis found first-cohort TCR clusters tended to co-occur in the approximately 110 validation repertoires. Most TCR sequences were uncommon, yet certain public TCRs appeared in many donors. Reports described diagnosis of cytomegalovirus status by the classifier as highly specific and sensitive.

Sequenced material: PBMCs. The receptor was isolated from a man aged 25-45 years in good health and CMV-seronegative. The chain combines TRBV9 with TRBJ1-4, with a tentative D call TRBD1 (5 bases). CDR3 bases: TGTGCCAGCAGCGTAGTCAGAGGGGAGGTCGGTGAAAAACTGTTTTTT. This sequence encodes CASSVVRGEVGEKLFF. The full variable domain, with the rest looked up from reference TRBV9 and TRBJ1-4, is DSGVTQTPKHLITATGQRVTLRCSPRSGDLSVYWYQQSLDQGLQFLIQYYNGEERAKGNILERFSAQQFPDLHSELNLSSLELGDSALYFCASSVVRGEVGEKLFFGSGTQLSVL.